A single sample gave rise to the 31 T cell receptor beta chains below, sequenced in a study of blood T cell repertoires in COVID-19. Sequenced by immunoSEQ multiplex PCR; TCRdb stores in-frame clones only, minus some. The sample has around 250,000 clones, roughly 79% seen once; the top ten hold 1.5% to 2%. Specimen: peripheral blood. These receptors were obtained from a woman aged 80 or over with acute or convalescent COVID-19.

On this clone: Other nucleotide sequences in the sample specify the same CDR3. J is TRBJ1-6 and V is TRBV18; D is unclear. This CDR3 spans 13 amino acids. Germline V gives CDR1 KGHSH, CDR2 LQKENI. Trimming removed 3 bases at V and 8 bases at J, with 8 bases between. CDR3 in amino acids: CASSPGRDSPLHF. CDR3 DNA: TGTGCCAGCTCACCGGGCAGAGATTCACCCCTCCACTTT.

The genes are TRBV19 and TRBJ1-2, with D unresolved. Germline loops: CDR1 LNHDA, CDR2 SQIVND (reference sequence). The CDR3 consists of 18 residues. The V and J ends lost 1 base and 3 bases respectively, with 21 bases between them. The CDR3 coding sequence is TGTGCCAGTAGTATAGGACGGCTAGCACCTTTGTCATACTATGGCTACACCTTC. The encoded protein is CASSIGRLAPLSYYGYTF.

The chain has TRBV30 and TRBJ2-7; a weak D match, TRBD2 (5 bases). Per germline, CDR1 GTSNPN and CDR2 SVGIG (reference sequence). Trimming left V 1 base short and J 7 bases short, with 14 bases between. The CDR3 covers 13 residues. The CDR3 is CAWSELATGEQYF. The DNA of the CDR3 is TGTGCCTGGAGTGAGCTAGCTACGGGTGAGCAGTACTTC.

J is TRBJ1-1 and V is TRBV5-1; TRBD1 agrees at 9 bases. The V gene's germline CDR1 is SGHRS and CDR2 YFSETQ. J gave up 11 bases and V 4 bases, and 6 bases lay outside the gene matches. The CDR3 contains 12 residues. The CDR3 region is CASSGTGGLAFF. CDR3 DNA: TGCGCCAGCAGCGGAACAGGGGGCCTTGCTTTCTTT.

The chain carries TRBV6-2 or TRBV6-3 and TRBJ2-2; D possibly corresponds to TRBD2 (5 bases). V dropped 2 bases and J dropped 8 bases, with 21 bases sitting between them. This CDR3 has 17 residues. The germline gives CDR1 MNHEY, CDR2 SVGEGT. As DNA, the CDR3 is TGTGCCAGCAGTTACGATCCACGGACCGCGGGTCGTGGGGAGCTGTTTTTT. This encodes CASSYDPRTAGRGELFF.

The chain recombines TRBV5-1 with TRBJ2-7; TRBD1 is a possible D gene (5 bases). CDR3 length: 15 residues. The V and J ends lost 5 bases and 0 bases respectively, with 15 bases between them. Per the germline V gene, CDR1 is SGHRS and CDR2 is YFSETQ. This chain's CDR3 is CASRAGSYSSYEQYF. CDR3 nucleotides: TGCGCCAGCAGGGCAGGGTCCTACAGCTCCTACGAGCAGTACTTC. The full variable domain, completed using reference TRBV5-1 and TRBJ2-7, is KAGVTQTPRYLIKTRGQQVTLSCSPISGHRSVSWYQQTPGQGLQFLFEYFSETQRNKGNFPGRFSGRQFSNSRSEMNVSTLELGDSALYLCASRAGSYSSYEQYFGPGTRLTVT.

A note on this clone: This sample includes further DNA sequences coding for the same CDR3. The chain joins TRBV7-6 to TRBJ1-5; D is perhaps TRBD1 (5 bases). V was clipped by 1 base and J by 7 bases, with 14 bases between them. The CDR3 spans 15 residues. Germline V lookup: CDR1 SGHVS, CDR2 FNYEAQ. The CDR3 region has the DNA TGTGCCAGCAGCTTAGAGGAGGGGTTCAACCAGCCCCAGCATTTT. It encodes CASSLEEGFNQPQHF.

The rearrangement uses TRBV19 and TRBJ1-6; D perhaps matches TRBD1 (6 bases). The CDR3 covers 16 residues. V was cut by 1 base and J by 6 bases, with 13 bases left in between. Germline V gives CDR1 LNHDA, CDR2 SQIVND (reference sequence). The CDR3 reads CASSIARGRLNSPLHF. CDR3 nucleotides: TGTGCCAGTAGTATAGCCAGGGGCCGCCTTAATTCACCCCTCCACTTT.

V is TRBV28 and J is TRBJ2-5; 13 bases fit TRBD2. This CDR3 has 16 amino acids. Germline CDR1 is MDHEN and CDR2 is SYDVKM. With V trimmed by 5 bases and J by 5 bases, 8 bases remained unmatched. The CDR3 nucleotides read TGTGCCAGCAGTCCGCTGACTAGCGGGAGGTGGGAGACCCAGTACTTC. It translates to CASSPLTSGRWETQYF.

The chain carries TRBV23-1 and TRBJ1-3; D ambiguous. TRBV23-1 is an ORF, and what it does is uncertain. V was shortened by 2 bases and J by 0 bases, with 14 bases between the two germline ends. The CDR3 is 17 residues long. The CDR3 loop is CASSQVKPGSSGNTIYF. CDR3 DNA: TGCGCCAGCAGTCAAGTCAAACCGGGAAGCTCTGGAAACACCATATATTTT.

The chain carries TRBV7-2 and TRBJ2-3; 11 bases fit TRBD2. V was clipped by 5 bases and J by 3 bases; unmatched bases: 13. There are 18 residues in the CDR3. Germline assignment: CDR1 SGHTA and CDR2 FQGNSA. CDR3 residues: CASSQLAGGPGSTDTQYF. CDR3 coding DNA: TGTGCCAGCAGCCAATTAGCGGGGGGGCCGGGGAGTACAGATACGCAGTATTTT.

The chain recombines TRBV18 with TRBJ1-5; no clear D. Trimming pared 6 bases from V and 3 bases from J, leaving 12 bases between. CDR1 KGHSH and CDR2 LQKENI come from the germline V gene. This CDR3 is 14 amino acids long. Here the CDR3 DNA reads TGTGCCAGCTCCCAGGACGGGGACAATCAGCCCCAGCATTTT. Translated: CASSQDGDNQPQHF.

The chain employs TRBV4-1 and TRBJ1-1; 7 bases align to TRBD1. With 4 bases clipped from V and 1 base from J, the junction kept 6 bases outside the gene matches. Per germline, CDR1 MGHRA and CDR2 YSYEKL. The CDR3 is 15 residues long. The CDR3 protein is CASSLARQGNTEAFF. CDR3 in DNA: TGCGCCAGCAGCCTGGCGAGACAGGGGAACACTGAAGCTTTCTTT.

The chain couples TRBV2 to TRBJ2-4; D not resolved. Germline V gene data show CDR1 as SNHLY and CDR2 as FYNNEI. The CDR3 length is 15 residues. Trimming stripped 3 bases from V and 0 bases from J, with 9 bases between. CDR3 loop: CASSDRRLAKNIQYF. CDR3 bases: TGTGCCAGCAGTGACCGGAGACTAGCCAAAAACATTCAGTACTTC.

In this sample, this clone turned up a few times. The chain couples TRBV19 to TRBJ2-3, with 7 bases fitting TRBD2. Germline V CDR1 and CDR2: LNHDA, SQIVND (reference sequence). The CDR3 sequence is 16 residues long. Trimming took 5 bases from V and 3 from J; bases not matched to a gene: 11. The CDR3 loop reads CASSLYSGEGTDTQYF. The CDR3, as DNA: TGTGCCAGTAGTCTATACTCGGGGGAGGGAACAGATACGCAGTATTTT.

This clone appeared a few times. The sample has other DNA sequences that encode this CDR3 too. This rearrangement joins TRBV3-1 (or the pseudogene TRBV3-2) to TRBJ1-6; D unresolved. The ends were cut back, 3 bases at V and 7 bases at J, with 7 bases in the middle. CDR1 LGHDT and CDR2 YNNKEL come from the germline V gene (reference sequence). The CDR3 runs to 13 residues. CDR3 loop: CASSQGGNSPLHF. The CDR3 bases are TGTGCCAGCAGCCAGGGAGGAAATTCACCCCTCCACTTT.

The chain is built from TRBV29-1 and TRBJ2-1; 8 bases are shared with TRBD2. CDR1 and CDR2 (germline): SQVTM, ANQGSEA. V was clipped by 4 bases and J by 9 bases; unmatched bases: 8. The length of the CDR3 is 13 residues. CDR3 sequence: CSVGNGRAAEQFF. CDR3 in DNA: TGCAGCGTTGGTAACGGGAGGGCCGCTGAGCAGTTCTTC.

This clone was observed once. The chain is built from TRBV6-5 and TRBJ1-6; possible D gene TRBD1, 5 bases. Germline loops: CDR1 MNHEY, CDR2 SVGAGI. V was trimmed by 7 bases and J by 7 bases, leaving 17 bases between them. This CDR3 has 15 amino acids. The CDR3 DNA reads as TGTGCCAGCACCCCCCTGCGGGGGGTGAATTCACCCCTCCACTTT. Translating gives CASTPLRGVNSPLHF.

The gene calls are TRBV7-3 and TRBJ1-1; 7 bases align to TRBD1. This CDR3 contains 13 residues. Germline assignment: CDR1 SGHTA and CDR2 FQGTGA. J lost 4 bases, V lost 5 bases, and 4 bases had no gene match. The CDR3 is CASSAGQATEAFF. The CDR3 DNA reads TGTGCCAGCAGCGCCGGACAGGCCACTGAAGCTTTCTTT.

The gene calls are TRBV7-9 and TRBJ1-5; D remains ambiguous. Trimming removed 2 bases at V and 9 bases at J, with 11 bases between. This CDR3 contains 13 residues. The germline gives CDR1 SEHNR, CDR2 FQNEAQ (reference sequence). CDR3 loop: CASSLTAGSPQHF. Written as DNA, the CDR3 is TGTGCCAGCAGCTTAACGGCGGGATCGCCCCAGCATTTT.

The J gene is TRBJ2-5, the V gene TRBV2; TRBD2 aligns across 7 bases. CDR3 length equals 15 residues. Losses at the gene ends were 8 bases for V and 2 bases for J; bases not matched to a gene: 11. The germline CDR1 and CDR2 sequences are SNHLY and FYNNEI. In nucleotides, the CDR3 is TGTGCCAGCCGCCAAAGGGCTAGCGGACAAGAGACCCAGTACTTC. Protein: CASRQRASGQETQYF.

This chain connects TRBV27 to TRBJ1-2; 8 bases are a match to TRBD1. Germline V CDR1 and CDR2: MNHEY, SMNVEV (reference sequence). The V segment lost 5 bases and the J segment 6 bases; nucleotides outside the gene matches: 5. The CDR3 length is 13 residues. The CDR3, as DNA: TGTGCCAGCAGTCCGAGGACAGGGAATGGCTACACCTTC. This sequence encodes CASSPRTGNGYTF.

This clone was detected only once. The chain joins TRBV11-2 to TRBJ2-3; 12 bases fit TRBD2. V lost 4 bases, J lost 0 bases, and 11 bases stayed unmatched. This CDR3 contains 19 residues. Germline V gives CDR1 SGHAT, CDR2 FQNNGV. The DNA of the CDR3 is TGTGCCAGCAGCTCCCCATCGGGACTAGCGGGCCTGAGCACAGATACGCAGTATTTT. This sequence encodes CASSSPSGLAGLSTDTQYF. Full variable domain (missing parts from reference TRBV11-2 and TRBJ2-3): EAGVAQSPRYKIIEKRQSVAFWCNPISGHATLYWYQQILGQGPKLLIQFQNNGVVDDSQLPKDRFSAERLKGVDSTLKIQPAKLEDSAVYLCASSSPSGLAGLSTDTQYFGPGTRLTVL.

The chain has TRBV5-1 and TRBJ1-2; D gene unclear. The germline V gene encodes CDR1 SGHRS and CDR2 YFSETQ. This CDR3 is 15 amino acids long. The germline V and J ends were trimmed by 4 bases and 4 bases, with 17 bases remaining between them. The CDR3 loop reads CASSIGLPVGYGYTF. CDR3 coding DNA: TGCGCCAGCAGCATCGGACTGCCTGTAGGCTATGGCTACACCTTC.

The V and J genes are TRBV7-8 and TRBJ2-1, with D unresolved. Germline CDR1 SGHVS, CDR2 FQNEAQ. Trimming removed 0 bases from V and 9 bases from J, with 12 bases in between. This CDR3 spans 14 amino acids. CDR3 nucleotide sequence: TGTGCCAGCAGCTTAGCCCTTGTGAGAGGTGAGCAGTTCTTC. Translating it yields CASSLALVRGEQFF.

The chain joins TRBV7-2 to TRBJ2-3, with 14 nucleotides matching TRBD2. Germline trimming cut 5 bases from V and 7 bases from J; bases unmatched to any gene: 5. CDR1 and CDR2 from the germline V gene are SGHTA and FQGNSA. CDR3 length equals 15 residues. CDR3 amino acids: CASSRGLAGVYTQYF. DNA for the CDR3: TGTGCCAGCAGCCGGGGACTAGCGGGAGTCTATACGCAGTATTTT. Filled out from reference TRBV7-2 and TRBJ2-3, the complete variable domain reads GAGVSQSPSNKVTEKGKDVELRCDPISGHTALYWYRQSLGQGLEFLIYFQGNSAPDKSGLPSDRFSAERTGGSVSTLTIQRTQQEDSAVYLCASSRGLAGVYTQYFGPGTRLTVL.

The CDR3 DNA reads TGTGCCAGTAGTATACTAGATCTGGACAATCAGCCCCAGCATTTT. This sequence encodes CASSILDLDNQPQHF. V usage is TRBV19 and J usage is TRBJ1-5; the D is unclear. The CDR3 is 15 amino acids. V lost 2 bases and J 3 bases, leaving 11 bases between the germline ends. The germline gives CDR1 LNHDA, CDR2 SQIVND (reference sequence).

This chain uses TRBV6-4 with TRBJ2-3; D perhaps matches TRBD1 (5 bases). V was shortened by 3 bases and J by 3 bases, with 13 bases between the two germline ends. The CDR3 runs 15 residues. Germline CDR1 reads MRHNA; CDR2 reads SNTAGT. This CDR3 is CASSERSGWTDTQYF. The CDR3 DNA reads TGTGCCAGCAGTGAAAGGTCAGGGTGGACAGATACGCAGTATTTT.

This clone was seen a handful of times. The gene calls are TRBV24-1 and TRBJ2-1; 7 bases are a match to TRBD2. Per the germline V gene, CDR1 is KGHDR and CDR2 is SFDVKD. J lost 2 bases, V lost 4 bases, and 7 bases had no gene match. The CDR3 is made up of 16 amino acids. CDR3 region: CATSDPWRETYNEQFF. In DNA form, the CDR3 reads TGTGCCACCAGTGACCCTTGGCGGGAGACCTACAATGAGCAGTTCTTC.

V usage is TRBV5-1 and J usage is TRBJ1-6, with 8 bases that match TRBD1. CDR3 length: 14 residues. Germline loops: CDR1 SGHRS, CDR2 YFSETQ. V shed 4 bases, J shed 12 bases, and the junction held 9 bases outside the gene matches. The CDR3 nucleotides are TGCGCCAGCAGCGGCGGACAGGGAGGGGTACCCCTCCACTTT. It translates to CASSGGQGGVPLHF.

The chain has TRBV6-5 and TRBJ2-2, with 7 bases matching TRBD1. V shed 6 bases and J 5 bases; nucleotides not matched to a gene: 9. In germline, CDR1 is MNHEY, CDR2 SVGAGI. The CDR3 has 15 amino acids. The CDR3 coding sequence is TGTGCCAGCAGGCGAATATCGACAGGGACCGGGGAGCTGTTTTTT. Translated: CASRRISTGTGELFF.